This T cell receptor (beta chain) was sequenced in a study of post-analysis software for immune sequencing data. Germline V gives CDR1 MNHEY, CDR2 SMNVEV (reference sequence). The CDR3 has 13 amino acids. General study results and limits: TRBV segments more frequent in patients than in controls numbered about 5 and included TRBV5-6, TRBV5-1 and TRBV20-1.

This clonotype turned up a few times. The antigen remains unidentified. The junction departs from the called germline gene at one end, perhaps through a read error. Built from TCR beta cDNA, the libraries had unique molecular identifiers in them. Some 500,000 cDNA molecules were obtained per 1 to 10 million input T cells. TCRdb reanalysed the PCR reads using MiXCR and keeps one entry per CDR3 protein. The table shows 170,000 or so distinct CDR3 sequences, with over 25% occurring only once. Material: blood. This clonotype was sampled from a girl under 18 with multiple sclerosis. The gene calls are TRBV27 and TRBJ1-2, with TRBD1 matching over 8 bases. This CDR3 reads CAGSWTGRGGYTF. The CDR3 coding sequence is TGTGCCGGCAGTTGGACAGGGAGGGGTGGCTACACCTTC.